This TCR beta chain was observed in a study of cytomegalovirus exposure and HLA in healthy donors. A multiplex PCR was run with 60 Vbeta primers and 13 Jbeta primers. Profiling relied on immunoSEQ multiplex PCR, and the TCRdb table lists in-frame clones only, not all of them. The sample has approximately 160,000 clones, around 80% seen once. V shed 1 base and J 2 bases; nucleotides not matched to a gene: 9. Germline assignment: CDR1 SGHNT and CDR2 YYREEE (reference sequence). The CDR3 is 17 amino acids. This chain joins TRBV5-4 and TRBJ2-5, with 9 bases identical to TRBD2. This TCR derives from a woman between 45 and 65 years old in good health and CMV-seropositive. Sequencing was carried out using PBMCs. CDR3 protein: CASSLQSSGVTQETQYF. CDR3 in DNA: TGTGCCAGCAGCTTGCAGTCTAGCGGGGTAACACAAGAGACCCAGTACTTC.